One and the same sample provided the 7 T cell receptor beta chains below, sequenced in a study of regulatory T cells in long-lasting Graves disease. Time point given: newly diagnosed GD, antithyroid drugs for less than 3 months. Scientists built the TCR library using RNA that was extracted from PBMCs. iRepertoire HTBI primers and Arm-PCR of CDR3 regions built TCR beta libraries. TCRdb used MiXCR to reprocess the multiplex PCR reads, holding one entry per CDR3 protein. Of a few hundred thousand distinct CDR3 sequences detected, approximately 10% appear once; the ten largest clones hold approximately 17%. The data were also submitted as part of a second study, on T cells in Graves' hyperthyroidism and ophthalmopathy.

Sequencing was performed on peripheral blood mononuclear cells (PBMCs), taken at new diagnosis, from a patient treated with antithyroid drugs. These receptors were obtained from a woman between 18 and 29 years old with Graves disease.

This clonotype was counted only a few times. This chain connects TRBV20-1 to TRBJ2-7; TRBD1 aligns across 7 bases. The germline V gene has CDR1 DFQATT and CDR2 SNEGSKA (reference sequence). The CDR3 consists of 13 residues. V shed 8 bases and J 0 bases; nucleotides not matched to a gene: 7. CDR3 in amino acids: CSPRDSRSYEQYF. CDR3 coding DNA: TGCAGTCCTCGGGACAGCCGCTCCTACGAGCAGTACTTC.

This clonotype has a count of ten or more. This sequence joins TRBV6-5 and TRBJ1-2; 8 bases are shared with TRBD1. CDR1 and CDR2 from the germline V gene are MNHEY and SVGAGI. Trimming took 2 bases from V and 0 from J; bases not matched to a gene: 2. The length of the CDR3 is 15 residues. Here the CDR3 DNA reads TGTGCCAGCAGTTACGACAGGGGCACTAACTATGGCTACACCTTC. Translation gives CASSYDRGTNYGYTF.

This clonotype was counted many times. The rearrangement joins TRBV28 to TRBJ1-5; possible D gene TRBD1, 6 bases. In germline, CDR1 is MDHEN, CDR2 SYDVKM. V was trimmed by 2 bases and J by 0 bases, leaving 26 bases between them. CDR3 size: 21 residues. The DNA for the CDR3 is TGTGCCAGCAGTTTACCCCAACAAGGGACAAGGGAACCCTATAGCAATCAGCCCCAGCATTTT. This translates into CASSLPQQGTREPYSNQPQHF.

This clonotype was seen ten or more times. The V call is TRBV28, the J call TRBJ2-3; 10 nucleotides line up with TRBD1. The CDR3 runs to 17 residues. Germline V gene data show CDR1 as MDHEN and CDR2 as SYDVKM. Losses at the gene ends were 8 bases for V and 4 bases for J; bases not matched to a gene: 15. The CDR3 region is CASFRGLSDRGADTQYF. In DNA form, the CDR3 reads TGTGCCAGCTTCCGGGGATTGTCGGACAGGGGGGCAGATACGCAGTATTTT.

This clonotype has at least ten counts. This chain joins TRBV10-1 and TRBJ2-2, with 9 bases matching TRBD2. Losses at the gene ends were 1 base for V and 6 bases for J; bases not matched to a gene: 0. Germline V gene data show CDR1 as WNHNN and CDR2 as SYGVQD (reference sequence). This CDR3 has 14 amino acids. The CDR3 here is CASSELAGAGELFF. The CDR3, as DNA: TGCGCCAGCAGTGAGTTAGCGGGAGCCGGGGAGCTGTTTTTT.

The sample holds many counts of this clonotype. The V gene is TRBV7-2, the J gene TRBJ2-2; D is ambiguous. CDR3 length: 16 amino acids. Germline V gene data show CDR1 as SGHTA and CDR2 as FQGNSA. Trimming pared 8 bases from V and 4 bases from J, leaving 20 bases between. CDR3 protein: CASAYRYHRPTGELFF. The CDR3 coding sequence is TGTGCCAGCGCTTATAGATACCATCGGCCCACCGGGGAGCTGTTTTTT.

This clonotype occurred many times. The chain is built from TRBV2 and TRBJ1-1; D unclear. CDR3 size: 13 residues. Trimming removed 8 bases from V and 8 bases from J, with 18 bases in between. CDR1 is SNHLY, CDR2 FYNNEI, per germline. The CDR3 loop reads CASRPPLGNEAFF. The CDR3 DNA follows: TGTGCCAGCCGCCCCCCCCTCGGAAACGAAGCTTTCTTT.